This paragraph covers one TCR beta chain sequence. Here immunoSEQ multiplex PCR was the method, and the copy in TCRdb shows in-frame clones only, minus some. The data show roughly 400,000 clones, with roughly 90% seen just once and around 6.8% held by the top ten. This record belongs to a study of control samples from healthy donors and cancer patients. This CDR3 is 17 amino acids long. CDR1 and CDR2 (germline): SGHAT, FQNNGV. V lost 0 bases and J lost 4, with 19 bases in between. Specimen: PBMCs. The sequence was obtained from a man aged 35 to 55 with head and neck cancer. The chain carries TRBV11-2 and TRBJ2-7; D is ambiguous. The CDR3 nucleotides are TGTGCCAGCAGCTTAGATTCGGGCACAGCCCCAAGGTACGAGCAGTACTTC. This codes for CASSLDSGTAPRYEQYF.